This record covers a single T cell receptor beta chain. Some clones are missing from TCRdb's copy, which holds only in-frame ones; the method was immunoSEQ multiplex PCR. This table holds 25,000 to 35,000 clones, approximately 88% found once. The time point denotes: week 3, after first cycle of checkpoint inhibitor. Samples come from before therapy and from week 3 after the first blockade cycle. Disease control meant complete response, partial response or stable disease at 12 weeks. The sample is drawn from a study of blood T cell dynamics during melanoma immunotherapy. V was cut by 4 bases and J by 7 bases, with 9 bases left in between. The V gene's germline CDR1 is SGHRS and CDR2 YFSETQ. The length of the CDR3 is 12 residues.

The chain couples TRBV5-1 to TRBJ2-1; D might be TRBD1 or TRBD2, each matching 5 bases. The clonotype originates from a human donor with melanoma. The material was blood, obtained from a patient treated with checkpoint blockade. The CDR3 DNA reads TGCGCCAGCAGCCGGGACCCGAATGAGCAGTTCTTC. Translation: CASSRDPNEQFF.